The entry below gives a single T cell receptor beta chain sequence along with its context. Per the original methods: The detection floor for productive clonotype frequency was 2.59 x 10-5. Some clones are missing from TCRdb's copy, which holds only in-frame ones; the method was immunoSEQ multiplex PCR. The V and J calls and clone size come from that table; D and trimming were worked out from the DNA. Of 48,000 or so clones in the sample, approximately 70% were seen once. These data originate in a study of STAT5B mutations in CD4+ large granular lymphocyte leukemia. Study information: Healthy donors showed HLA-associated enrichment of the CDR3 'QG' motif.

V lost 5 bases and J lost 3, with 3 bases in between. The CDR3 covers 11 residues. The germline V gene has CDR1 SEHNR and CDR2 FQNEAQ (reference sequence). This chain connects TRBV7-9 to TRBJ2-3; D remains ambiguous. The TCR originated in a human donor in good health. Sequencing input: CD4+ T cells from blood buffy coats. The CDR3 loop reads CASSLTDTQYF. In DNA, the CDR3 is TGTGCCAGCAGCCTTACAGATACGCAGTATTTT. Full variable domain (outside the CDR3, taken from reference TRBV7-9 and TRBJ2-3): DTGVSQNPRHKITKRGQNVTFRCDPISEHNRLYWYRQTLGQGPEFLTYFQNEAQLEKSRLLSDRFSAERPKGSFSTLEIQRTEQGDSAMYLCASSLTDTQYFGPGTRLTVL.